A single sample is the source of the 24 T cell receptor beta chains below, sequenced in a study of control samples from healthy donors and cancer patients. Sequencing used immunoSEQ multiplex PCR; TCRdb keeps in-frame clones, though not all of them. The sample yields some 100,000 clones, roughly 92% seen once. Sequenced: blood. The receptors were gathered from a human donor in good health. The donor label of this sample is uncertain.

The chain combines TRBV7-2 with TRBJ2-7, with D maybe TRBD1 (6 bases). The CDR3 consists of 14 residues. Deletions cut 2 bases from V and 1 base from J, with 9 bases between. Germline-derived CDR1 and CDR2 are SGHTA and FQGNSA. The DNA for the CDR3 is TGTGCCAGCAGCTTAACACAGGGTTCCTACGAGCAGTACGTC. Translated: CASSLTQGSYEQYV.

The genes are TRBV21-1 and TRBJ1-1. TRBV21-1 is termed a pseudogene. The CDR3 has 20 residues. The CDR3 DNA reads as TGTGCCAGCAGCAAAGTTGCACACAGCATAACTACTAGGGGGAACACTGAAGCTTTCTTT. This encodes CASSKVAHSITTRGNTEAFF.

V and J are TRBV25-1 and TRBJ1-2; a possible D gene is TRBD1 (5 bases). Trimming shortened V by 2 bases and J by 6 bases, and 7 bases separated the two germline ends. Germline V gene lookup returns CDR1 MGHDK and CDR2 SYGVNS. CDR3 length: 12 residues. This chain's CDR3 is CASSEQGNGYTF. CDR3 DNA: TGTGCCAGCAGTGAACAGGGCAATGGCTACACCTTC.

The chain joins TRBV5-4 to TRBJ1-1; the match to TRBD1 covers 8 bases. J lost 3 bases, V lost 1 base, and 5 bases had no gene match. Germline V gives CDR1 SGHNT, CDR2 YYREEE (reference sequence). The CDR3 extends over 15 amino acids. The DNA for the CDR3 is TGTGCCAGCAGCTTGATGAACAGGGGGGACACTGAAGCTTTCTTT. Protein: CASSLMNRGDTEAFF. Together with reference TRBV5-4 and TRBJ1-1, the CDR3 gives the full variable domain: ETGVTQSPTHLIKTRGQQVTLRCSSQSGHNTVSWYQQALGQGPQFIFQYYREEENGRGNFPPRFSGLQFPNYSSELNVNALELDDSALYLCASSLMNRGDTEAFFGQGTRLTVV.

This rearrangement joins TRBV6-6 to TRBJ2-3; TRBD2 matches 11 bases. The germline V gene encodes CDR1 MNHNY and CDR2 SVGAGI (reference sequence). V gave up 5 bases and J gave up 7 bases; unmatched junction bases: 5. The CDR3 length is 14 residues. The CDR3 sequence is CASSDSGGANTQYF. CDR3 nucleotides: TGTGCCAGCAGTGATAGCGGGGGGGCGAATACGCAGTATTTT.

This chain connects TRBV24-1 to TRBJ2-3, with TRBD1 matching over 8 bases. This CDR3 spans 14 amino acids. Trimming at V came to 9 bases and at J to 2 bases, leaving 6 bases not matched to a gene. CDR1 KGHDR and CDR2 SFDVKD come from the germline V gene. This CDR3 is CATSGQADTDTQYF. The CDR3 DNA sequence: TGTGCCACCTCGGGACAGGCAGACACAGATACGCAGTATTTT.

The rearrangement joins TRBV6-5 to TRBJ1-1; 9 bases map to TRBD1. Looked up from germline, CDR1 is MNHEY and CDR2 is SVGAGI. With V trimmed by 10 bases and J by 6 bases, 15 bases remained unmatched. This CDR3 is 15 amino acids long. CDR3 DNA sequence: TGTGCCACGTCCCGGGACAGGGATCGAGGACCTGAAGCTTTCTTT. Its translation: CATSRDRDRGPEAFF.

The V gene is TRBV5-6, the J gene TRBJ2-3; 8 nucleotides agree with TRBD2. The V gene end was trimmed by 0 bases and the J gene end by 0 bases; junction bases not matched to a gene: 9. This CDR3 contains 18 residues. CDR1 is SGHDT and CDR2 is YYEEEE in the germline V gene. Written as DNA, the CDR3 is TGTGCCAGCAGCTTGGTACGGGCGGGGGGAACTAGCACAGATACGCAGTATTTT. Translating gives CASSLVRAGGTSTDTQYF.

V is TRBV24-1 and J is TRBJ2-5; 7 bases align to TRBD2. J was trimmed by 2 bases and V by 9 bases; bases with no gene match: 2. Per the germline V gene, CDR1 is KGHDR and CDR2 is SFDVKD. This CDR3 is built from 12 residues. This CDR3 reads CATGEGQETQYF. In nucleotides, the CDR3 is TGTGCCACCGGGGAGGGACAAGAGACCCAGTACTTC.

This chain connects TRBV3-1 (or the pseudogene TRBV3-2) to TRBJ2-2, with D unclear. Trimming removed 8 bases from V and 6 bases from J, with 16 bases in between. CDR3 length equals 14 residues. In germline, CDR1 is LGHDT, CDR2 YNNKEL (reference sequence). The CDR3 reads CASGSRLAPGELFF. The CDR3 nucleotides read TGTGCCAGCGGAAGTAGGCTGGCCCCCGGGGAGCTGTTTTTT.

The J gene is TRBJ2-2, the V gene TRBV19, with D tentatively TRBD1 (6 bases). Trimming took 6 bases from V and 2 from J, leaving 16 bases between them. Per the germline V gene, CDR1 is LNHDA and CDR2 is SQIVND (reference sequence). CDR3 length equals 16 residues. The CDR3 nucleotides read TGTGCCAGTAGGCTACATGGACAGACAAACACCGGGGAGCTGTTTTTT. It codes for CASRLHGQTNTGELFF.

This CDR3 reads CASSPRPGDEQFF. The CDR3 DNA is TGTGCCAGCAGCCCGAGGCCGGGCGATGAGCAGTTCTTC. The rearrangement links TRBV5-4 to TRBJ2-1; D gene uncertain. Germline V lookup: CDR1 SGHNT, CDR2 YYREEE (reference sequence). This CDR3 is built from 13 residues. V was cut by 4 bases and J by 8 bases, with 13 bases left in between. The complete variable domain, with remaining parts taken from reference TRBV5-4 and TRBJ2-1, reads ETGVTQSPTHLIKTRGQQVTLRCSSQSGHNTVSWYQQALGQGPQFIFQYYREEENGRGNFPPRFSGLQFPNYSSELNVNALELDDSALYLCASSPRPGDEQFFGPGTRLTVL.

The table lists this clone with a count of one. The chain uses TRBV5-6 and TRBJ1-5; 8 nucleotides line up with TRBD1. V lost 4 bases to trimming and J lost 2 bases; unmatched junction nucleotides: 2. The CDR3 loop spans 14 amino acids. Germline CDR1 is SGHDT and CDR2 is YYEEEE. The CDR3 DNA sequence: TGTGCCAGCAGCGTGGGACAGGGCAATCAGCCCCAGCATTTT. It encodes CASSVGQGNQPQHF.

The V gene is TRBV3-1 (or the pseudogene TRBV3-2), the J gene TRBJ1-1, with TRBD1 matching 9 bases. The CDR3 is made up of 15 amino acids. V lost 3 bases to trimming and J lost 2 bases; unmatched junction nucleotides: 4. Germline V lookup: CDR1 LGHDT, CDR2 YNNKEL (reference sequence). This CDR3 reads CASSHSGQGNTEAFF. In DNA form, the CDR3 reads TGTGCCAGCAGCCACTCGGGACAGGGCAACACTGAAGCTTTCTTT.

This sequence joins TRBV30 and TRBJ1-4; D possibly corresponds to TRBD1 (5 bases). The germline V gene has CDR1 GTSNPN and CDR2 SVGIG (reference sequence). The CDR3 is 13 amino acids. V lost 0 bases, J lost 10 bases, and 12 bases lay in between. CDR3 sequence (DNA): TGTGCCTGGAGTGTACGGCACGGGGGAAAACTGTTTTTT. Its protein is CAWSVRHGGKLFF.

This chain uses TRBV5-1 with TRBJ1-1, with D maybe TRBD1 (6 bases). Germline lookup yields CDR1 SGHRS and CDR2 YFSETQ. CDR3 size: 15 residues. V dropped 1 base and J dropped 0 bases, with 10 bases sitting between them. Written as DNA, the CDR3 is TGCGCCAGCAGCTTGACAGGGCTCATGAACACTGAAGCTTTCTTT. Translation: CASSLTGLMNTEAFF.

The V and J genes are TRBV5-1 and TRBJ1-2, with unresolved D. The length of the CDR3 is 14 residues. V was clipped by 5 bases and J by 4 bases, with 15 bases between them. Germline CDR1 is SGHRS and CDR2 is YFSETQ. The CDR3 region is CASRVWGVAYGYTF. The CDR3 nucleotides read TGCGCCAGCAGGGTATGGGGAGTCGCCTATGGCTACACCTTC.

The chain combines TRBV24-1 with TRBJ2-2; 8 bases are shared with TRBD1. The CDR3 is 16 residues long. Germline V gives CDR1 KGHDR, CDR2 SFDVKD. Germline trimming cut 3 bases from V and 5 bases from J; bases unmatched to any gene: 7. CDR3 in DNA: TGTGCCACCAGTGATATGGACAGGGCGAGAACCGGGGAGCTGTTTTTT. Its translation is CATSDMDRARTGELFF.

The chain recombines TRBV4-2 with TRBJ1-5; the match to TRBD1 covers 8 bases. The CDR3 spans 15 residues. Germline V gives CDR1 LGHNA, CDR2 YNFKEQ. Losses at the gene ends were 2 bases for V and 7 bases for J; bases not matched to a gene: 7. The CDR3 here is CASSQKTGAGQPQHF. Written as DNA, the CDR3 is TGTGCCAGCAGCCAAAAGACAGGGGCAGGACAGCCCCAGCATTTT.

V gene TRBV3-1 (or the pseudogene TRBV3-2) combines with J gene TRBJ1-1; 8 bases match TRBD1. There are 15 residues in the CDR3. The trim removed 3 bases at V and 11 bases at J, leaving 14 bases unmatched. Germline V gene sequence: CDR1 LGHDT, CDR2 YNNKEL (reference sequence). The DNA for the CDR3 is TGTGCCAGCAGCCAGCCAGGACAGGGTTTTATGTCGGCTTTCTTT. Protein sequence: CASSQPGQGFMSAFF.

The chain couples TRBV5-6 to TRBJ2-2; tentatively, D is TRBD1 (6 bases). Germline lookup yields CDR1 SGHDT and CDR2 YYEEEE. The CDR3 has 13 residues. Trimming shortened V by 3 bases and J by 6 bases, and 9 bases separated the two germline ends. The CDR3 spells CASSWWGPGELFF. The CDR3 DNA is TGTGCCAGCAGCTGGTGGGGGCCCGGGGAGCTGTTTTTT.

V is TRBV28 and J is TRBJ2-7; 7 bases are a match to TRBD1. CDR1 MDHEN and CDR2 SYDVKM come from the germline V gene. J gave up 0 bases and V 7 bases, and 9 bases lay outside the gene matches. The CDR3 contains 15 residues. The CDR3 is CASTLGTVSSYEQYF. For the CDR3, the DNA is TGTGCCAGCACTCTCGGGACAGTTAGCTCCTACGAGCAGTACTTC. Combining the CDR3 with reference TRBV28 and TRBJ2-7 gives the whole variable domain DVKVTQSSRYLVKRTGEKVFLECVQDMDHENMFWYRQDPGLGLRLIYFSYDVKMKEKGDIPEGYSVSREKKERFSLILESASTNQTSMYLCASTLGTVSSYEQYFGPGTRLTVT.

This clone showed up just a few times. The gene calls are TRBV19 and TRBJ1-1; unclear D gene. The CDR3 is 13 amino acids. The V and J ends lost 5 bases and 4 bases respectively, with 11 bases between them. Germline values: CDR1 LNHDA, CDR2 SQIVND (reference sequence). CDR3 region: CASSEAWGTEAFF. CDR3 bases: TGTGCCAGTAGTGAAGCTTGGGGCACTGAAGCTTTCTTT. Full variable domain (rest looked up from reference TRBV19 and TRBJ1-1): DGGITQSPKYLFRKEGQNVTLSCEQNLNHDAMYWYRQDPGQGLRLIYYSQIVNDFQKGDIAEGYSVSREKKESFPLTVTSAQKNPTAFYLCASSEAWGTEAFFGQGTRLTVV.

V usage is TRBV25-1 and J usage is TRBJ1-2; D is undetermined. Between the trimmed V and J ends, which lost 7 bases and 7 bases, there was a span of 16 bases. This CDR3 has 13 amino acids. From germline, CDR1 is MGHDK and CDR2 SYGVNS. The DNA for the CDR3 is TGTGCCAGCACCCCTCTTTTGGGCGGTGGCTACACCTTC. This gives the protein CASTPLLGGGYTF.